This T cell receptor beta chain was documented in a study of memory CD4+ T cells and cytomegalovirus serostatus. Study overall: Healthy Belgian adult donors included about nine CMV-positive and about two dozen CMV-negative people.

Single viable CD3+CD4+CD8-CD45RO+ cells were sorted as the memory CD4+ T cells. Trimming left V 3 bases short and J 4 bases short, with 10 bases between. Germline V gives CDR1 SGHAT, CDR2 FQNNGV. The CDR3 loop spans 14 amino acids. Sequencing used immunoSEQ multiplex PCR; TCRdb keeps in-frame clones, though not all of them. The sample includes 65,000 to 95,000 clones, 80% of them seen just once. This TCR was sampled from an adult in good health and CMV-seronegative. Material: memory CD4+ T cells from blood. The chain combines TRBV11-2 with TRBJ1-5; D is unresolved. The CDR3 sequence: CASSFIGENQPQHF. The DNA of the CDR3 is TGTGCCAGCAGCTTTATTGGGGAGAATCAGCCCCAGCATTTT.